The present entry profiles one T cell receptor beta chain with its context. Measured with immunoSEQ multiplex PCR; TCRdb has only the in-frame clones, and not every one. The sample has hundreds of thousands of clones, roughly nine tenths seen once. These data belong to a study of shared clonotypes between healthy human individuals. Terminally differentiated effector memory CD45RA+ cells were excluded by CCR7 positive selection of CD45RO-negative cells. The ends were cut back, 2 bases at V and 1 base at J, with 6 bases in the middle. Germline values: CDR1 WNHNN, CDR2 SYGVQD (reference sequence). The CDR3 runs to 13 residues.

This chain uses TRBV10-1 with TRBJ2-7; no firm D call. The source of this sequence is a man aged 25-45 years in good health. Sample: naive CD8+ T cells sorted from blood. This CDR3 is CASSEGRSYEQYF. Here the CDR3 DNA reads TGCGCCAGCAGTGAGGGTAGATCCTACGAGCAGTACTTC.